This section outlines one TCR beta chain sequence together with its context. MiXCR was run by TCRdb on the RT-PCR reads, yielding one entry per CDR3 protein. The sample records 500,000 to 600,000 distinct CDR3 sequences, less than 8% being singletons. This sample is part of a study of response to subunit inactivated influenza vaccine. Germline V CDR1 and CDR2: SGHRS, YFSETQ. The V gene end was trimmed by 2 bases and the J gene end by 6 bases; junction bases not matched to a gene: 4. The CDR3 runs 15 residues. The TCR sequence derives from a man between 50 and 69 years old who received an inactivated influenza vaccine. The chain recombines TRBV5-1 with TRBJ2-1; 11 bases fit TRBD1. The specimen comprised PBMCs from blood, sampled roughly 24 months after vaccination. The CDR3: CASSFGTGGANEQFF. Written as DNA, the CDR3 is TGCGCCAGCAGCTTCGGGACAGGGGGGGCCAATGAGCAGTTCTTC.